This T cell receptor (beta chain) was captured in a study of OX40 agonist ivuxolimab in advanced cancers. Study-wide points: Mean expanded clone counts were higher in CD8+ than CD4+ T cells. At 0.1 to 3.0 mg/kg and by week 6, CD4+ and CD8+ T cells in the blood had expanded clonally. Some nonresponders also had low normalized T-cell clonal expansion.

Sequenced by immunoSEQ multiplex PCR; TCRdb stores in-frame clones only, minus some. The sample has around 58,000 clones, about 86% seen once; the top ten hold about 12%. CDR1 is SEHNR, CDR2 FQNEAQ, per germline (reference sequence). Trimming removed 1 base at V and 7 bases at J, with 14 bases between. This CDR3 has 15 amino acids. Only a few counts were recorded for this clone. Its specificity is unknown. Sampling times: baseline, cycle 4 day 1, cycle 7 day 1. The clonotype was recovered from an adult with an advanced solid tumor such as melanoma, head and neck, liver or kidney cancer. Material: CD4+ or CD8+ T cells sorted from blood, obtained in a trial of the OX40 agonist ivuxolimab. The V gene is TRBV7-9, the J gene TRBJ1-5; D not resolved. In DNA, the CDR3 is TGTGCCAGCAGCTTAGATGGCAGTACGGGGCAGCCCCAGCATTTT. Translated: CASSLDGSTGQPQHF.